This T cell receptor beta chain is from a study of blood T cell repertoires in COVID-19. About the research overall: In each case, the material was cDNA or gDNA derived from T cells, B-cell-depleted T cells, or PBMCs.

Sequencing used immunoSEQ multiplex PCR; TCRdb keeps in-frame clones, though not all of them. This sample has 150,000 to 200,000 clones, with 84% found just once. The V gene lost 4 bases and the J gene lost 10 bases, with 17 bases spanning the gap. This CDR3 is 14 amino acids long. Germline-derived CDR1 and CDR2 are MDHEN and SYDVKM. What was sequenced was peripheral blood. The sequence was collected from a man aged 18-30 years with active or convalescent COVID-19. The V call is TRBV28, the J call TRBJ2-1; tentatively, D is TRBD2 (7 bases). Written as DNA, the CDR3 is TGTGCCAGCAGTTCACGAGGGGGGGGAAACGAGCAGTTCTTC. Translated, it gives CASSSRGGGNEQFF.